These 28 T cell receptor beta chains were sequenced from one sample in a study of T-cell memory formation after mild COVID-19. TCRdb reanalysed the 5' RACE reads using MiXCR and keeps one entry per CDR3 protein. The sample yields under 200,000 distinct CDR3 sequences, 25% to 40% seen once. The sample comprised PBMCs or a T cell subset sorted from them (not recorded which). The receptors come from an adult woman who had mild COVID-19 (a few samples of this study predate the infection). Cell type and time point are not known.

The count of this clonotype is one. This may arise from a read error, as a much more abundant clone is one base away. The conserved final phenylalanine or tryptophan is absent from the CDR3, which likely points to a read error. The rearrangement joins TRBV7-9 to TRBJ1-1, with D tentatively TRBD1 (5 bases). Per germline, CDR1 SEHNR and CDR2 FQNEAQ (reference sequence). V was pared by 1 base and J by 4 bases, with 7 bases between. This CDR3 has 13 residues. CDR3: CASSLGGSTEAFS. The CDR3 region has the DNA TGTGCCAGCAGCTTAGGGGGCAGCACTGAAGCTTTCTCT.

The CDR3 protein is CASRDRSPGNTIYF. The DNA for the CDR3 is TGTGCCAGCCGAGACAGGTCCCCTGGAAACACCATATATTTT. The chain is built from TRBV6-5 and TRBJ1-3, with TRBD1 as a possible D gene (6 bases). The V gene's germline CDR1 is MNHEY and CDR2 SVGAGI. The V end lost 8 bases, the J end lost 2 bases, and 13 bases lay between the germline ends. This CDR3 comprises 14 residues.

CDR3 coding DNA: TGTGCCACCAGCAGAGACGGGGACCGCACAGATACGCAGTATTTT. Translated, it gives CATSRDGDRTDTQYF. V and J are TRBV15 and TRBJ2-3; either TRBD1 or TRBD2 may fit D (5 bases each). The CDR3 spans 15 residues. From germline, CDR1 is LNHNV and CDR2 YYDKDF (reference sequence). The V gene lost 0 bases and the J gene lost 1 base, with 8 bases spanning the gap.

The rearrangement joins TRBV9 to TRBJ2-3; D perhaps matches TRBD2 (5 bases). With 0 bases removed from V and 1 base from J, the gap between germline ends came to 9 bases. The CDR3 is 15 residues long. CDR1 SGDLS and CDR2 YYNGEE come from the germline V gene. The CDR3 DNA follows: TGTGCCAGCAGCGTAGGTAGTAGCGGCACAGATACGCAGTATTTT. It yields the protein CASSVGSSGTDTQYF. Full variable domain (missing parts from reference TRBV9 and TRBJ2-3): DSGVTQTPKHLITATGQRVTLRCSPRSGDLSVYWYQQSLDQGLQFLIQYYNGEERAKGNILERFSAQQFPDLHSELNLSSLELGDSALYFCASSVGSSGTDTQYFGPGTRLTVL.

Many counts were recorded for this clonotype. This chain uses TRBV12-3 or TRBV12-4 with TRBJ2-3, with 8 bases lining up with TRBD2. J gave up 3 bases and V 10 bases, and 12 bases lay outside the gene matches. The CDR3 is made up of 15 amino acids. In DNA, the CDR3 is TGTGCCACCCTAGCGGGTCTCTACGAGACAGATACGCAGTATTTT. It encodes CATLAGLYETDTQYF.

About this clonotype itself: One junction end does not reproduce the germline sequence, and a read error may be involved. The CDR3 sequence: CATSLAGSTATQYF. The CDR3 DNA reads as TGTGCCACATCACTAGCGGGGAGCACAGCTACGCAGTATTTT. The chain couples TRBV6-1 to TRBJ2-3, with 10 bases fitting TRBD2. CDR1 MNHNS and CDR2 SASEGT come from the germline V gene. This CDR3 contains 14 residues.

The chain recombines TRBV29-1 with TRBJ2-1; the match to TRBD2 covers 7 bases. Germline V gene sequence: CDR1 SQVTM, CDR2 ANQGSEA. Germline trimming cut 6 bases from V and 9 bases from J; bases unmatched to any gene: 14. The CDR3 runs to 14 residues. The CDR3 DNA is TGCAGCGTAAGTGTAGGGAGGGCCTTCGGTGAGCAGTTCTTC. It codes for CSVSVGRAFGEQFF.

The rearrangement uses TRBV6-1 and TRBJ1-1; 9 bases are shared with TRBD1. Germline values: CDR1 MNHNS, CDR2 SASEGT. Losses at the gene ends were 3 bases for V and 3 bases for J; bases not matched to a gene: 2. The CDR3 extends over 14 amino acids. CDR3 nucleotide sequence: TGTGCCAGCAGTGATGGGACAGGGTACACTGAAGCTTTCTTT. The encoded protein is CASSDGTGYTEAFF.

This clonotype was counted only a few times. In DNA form, the CDR3 reads TGTGCCAGCAGCCTCGACAGGAGCACAGATACGCAGTATTTT. It codes for CASSLDRSTDTQYF. This sequence joins TRBV9 and TRBJ2-3; weak D call: TRBD1 (6 bases). Germline loops: CDR1 SGDLS, CDR2 YYNGEE. V dropped 4 bases and J dropped 0 bases, with 9 bases sitting between them. CDR3 length equals 14 residues.

This chain joins TRBV6-1 and TRBJ2-4; 8 positions match TRBD1. Germline assignment: CDR1 MNHNS and CDR2 SASEGT. The V segment lost 7 bases and the J segment 1 base; nucleotides outside the gene matches: 15. The CDR3 is 18 residues long. CDR3 sequence: CASTLRQGTSGAKNIQYF. For the CDR3, the DNA is TGTGCCAGCACTCTGAGACAGGGGACGAGTGGGGCCAAAAACATTCAGTACTTC.

The V call is TRBV7-2, the J call TRBJ2-7; a possible D gene is TRBD2 (5 bases). Between the trimmed V and J ends, which lost 5 bases and 10 bases, there was a span of 18 bases. This CDR3 spans 13 amino acids. CDR1 is SGHTA and CDR2 is FQGNSA in the germline V gene. CDR3 protein: CASSRRGFVDQYF. The CDR3 region has the DNA TGTGCCAGCAGCAGACGCGGGTTCGTGGATCAGTACTTC.

The chain uses TRBV21-1 and TRBJ1-2; the DNA was not compared with TRBD1, the D call given in the table. TRBV21-1 is tagged as a pseudogene. This CDR3 contains 13 residues. CDR3 sequence (DNA): TGTGCCAGCAGCTACCGACAGGCGTATGGCTACACCTTC. Its protein is CASSYRQAYGYTF.

V is TRBV6-6 and J is TRBJ2-7, with 11 bases lining up with TRBD1. V dropped 5 bases and J dropped 1; count of bases not matched to a gene: 4. The CDR3 is made up of 15 amino acids. Germline CDR1 and CDR2: MNHNY and SVGAGI (reference sequence). The CDR3 region has the DNA TGTGCCAGCAGTCTCCGGGACAGGGGGTCCTACGAGCAGTACTTC. It is translated as CASSLRDRGSYEQYF.

In this sample, this clonotype turned up a few times. The chain couples TRBV7-9 to TRBJ2-5; no clear D. The V gene's germline CDR1 is SEHNR and CDR2 FQNEAQ (reference sequence). The CDR3 loop spans 17 amino acids. Trimming left V 5 bases short and J 1 base short, with 20 bases between. Here the CDR3 reads CASSIMPILSSQETQYF. CDR3 nucleotide sequence: TGTGCCAGCAGCATTATGCCCATCCTAAGCAGCCAAGAGACCCAGTACTTC.

This clonotype turned up a few times. The V call is TRBV7-3, the J call TRBJ2-1, with 7 nucleotides matching TRBD2. With 5 bases clipped from V and 0 bases from J, the junction kept 4 bases outside the gene matches. Germline CDR1 reads SGHTA; CDR2 reads FQGTGA. The CDR3 is made up of 15 amino acids. Here the CDR3 DNA reads TGTGCCAGCAGCATGGGCGGGAGCTCCTACAATGAGCAGTTCTTC. Protein: CASSMGGSSYNEQFF.

The chain has TRBV19 and TRBJ2-7; D is ambiguous. Trimming cost V 4 bases and J 3 bases, with 16 bases left between them. Germline V lookup: CDR1 LNHDA, CDR2 SQIVND (reference sequence). CDR3 length equals 15 residues. The CDR3 sequence: CASSNHLRKFYEQYF. CDR3 bases: TGTGCCAGTAGTAACCATCTAAGGAAATTCTACGAGCAGTACTTC. Full variable domain (outside the CDR3, taken from reference TRBV19 and TRBJ2-7): DGGITQSPKYLFRKEGQNVTLSCEQNLNHDAMYWYRQDPGQGLRLIYYSQIVNDFQKGDIAEGYSVSREKKESFPLTVTSAQKNPTAFYLCASSNHLRKFYEQYFGPGTRLTVT.

The table lists this clonotype with a few counts. The V gene is TRBV12-3 or TRBV12-4, the J gene TRBJ2-5, with TRBD2 as a possible D gene (5 bases). V was trimmed by 2 bases and J by 7 bases, leaving 11 bases between them. CDR3 size: 13 residues. CDR3 residues: CASSLYPEGTQYF. The CDR3 DNA is TGTGCCAGCAGTTTATATCCTGAGGGGACCCAGTACTTC.

This clonotype came up a few times. The rearrangement joins TRBV12-3 or TRBV12-4 to TRBJ2-7; D tentatively fits TRBD1 or TRBD2 (5 bases each). CDR3 length: 14 residues. Trimming took off 6 bases at V and 1 base at J, with 13 bases between the two ends. The CDR3 sequence: CASSPARGSYEQYF. CDR3 DNA sequence: TGTGCCAGCAGCCCGGCGAGGGGATCCTACGAGCAGTACTTC.

This clonotype came up a few times. The chain recombines TRBV30 with TRBJ1-5; 9 nucleotides align to TRBD1. The CDR3 has 16 amino acids. With 0 bases clipped from V and 4 bases from J, the junction kept 7 bases outside the gene matches. Germline-derived CDR1 and CDR2 are GTSNPN and SVGIG (reference sequence). CDR3 region: CAWSVPGTGTNQPQHF. The CDR3 bases are TGTGCCTGGAGTGTCCCCGGGACAGGGACAAATCAGCCCCAGCATTTT.

CDR3 protein: CASSSGTGVDEQFF. The CDR3 DNA is TGCGCCAGCAGCTCCGGGACAGGGGTCGATGAGCAGTTCTTC. The chain carries TRBV5-1 and TRBJ2-1; 10 bases align to TRBD1. The CDR3 sequence is 14 residues long. Germline loops: CDR1 SGHRS, CDR2 YFSETQ. The junction had 5 bases not matched to a gene; V was cut back by 3 bases and J by 8 bases.

This clonotype was observed a few times. J is TRBJ2-2 and V is TRBV4-3; TRBD2 is a possible D gene (5 bases). Trimming took off 0 bases at V and 8 bases at J, with 10 bases between the two ends. The CDR3 length is 14 residues. Germline values: CDR1 LGHNA, CDR2 YSLEER. The CDR3 DNA reads as TGCGCCAGCAGCCAAGAAATAAGGACTGGGGAGCTGTTTTTT. Protein: CASSQEIRTGELFF.

This clonotype was counted a few times. The chain carries TRBV24-1 and TRBJ2-7; D uncertain. Per the germline V gene, CDR1 is KGHDR and CDR2 is SFDVKD. The V end was cut by 2 bases, the J end by 3 bases, with 1 base between. The length of the CDR3 is 11 residues. DNA for the CDR3: TGTGCCACCAGTGATTACTACGAGCAGTACTTC. Residues: CATSDYYEQYF.

This clonotype was recorded once. The chain has TRBV5-1 and TRBJ2-2; unclear D gene. V was cut by 1 base and J by 3 bases, with 10 bases left in between. CDR3 length: 15 residues. Germline CDR1 SGHRS, CDR2 YFSETQ. As DNA, the CDR3 is TGCGCCAGCAGCTTGCAAACAGCCGACACCGGGGAGCTGTTTTTT. Protein sequence: CASSLQTADTGELFF.

The DNA for the CDR3 is TGTGCCAGCAGCCCCGGATTTGACAATCAGCCCCAGCATTTT. As protein: CASSPGFDNQPQHF. The chain links TRBV7-9 to TRBJ1-5; no firm D call. In germline, CDR1 is SEHNR, CDR2 FQNEAQ (reference sequence). The CDR3 contains 14 residues. V lost 5 bases and J 3 bases, leaving 11 bases between the germline ends.

This chain links TRBV30 with TRBJ2-7; tentatively, D is TRBD2 (6 bases). The germline V and J ends were trimmed by 5 bases and 6 bases, with 17 bases remaining between them. The CDR3 spans 13 residues. CDR1 and CDR2 from the germline V gene are GTSNPN and SVGIG (reference sequence). CDR3 coding DNA: TGTGCCTGGGCGGGACTCCCCTCAGGCGAGCAGTACTTC. It encodes CAWAGLPSGEQYF.

This clonotype was observed a few times. This chain uses TRBV11-1 with TRBJ2-1; 13 bases map to TRBD2. The CDR3 has 15 amino acids. J gave up 6 bases and V 5 bases, and 4 bases lay outside the gene matches. In germline, CDR1 is SGHAT, CDR2 FQDESV (reference sequence). The CDR3 loop is CASSARLAGGNEQFF. DNA of the CDR3: TGTGCCAGCAGCGCCCGACTAGCGGGAGGCAATGAGCAGTTCTTC.

The chain recombines TRBV29-1 with TRBJ1-1, with D perhaps TRBD1 (6 bases). CDR1 is SQVTM, CDR2 ANQGSEA, per germline. The CDR3 length is 13 residues. V shed 5 bases and J shed 6 bases, with 16 bases lying between them. The CDR3 DNA sequence: TGCAGCGTTCTCGCAGGGGACGGCGCTGAAGCTTTCTTT. It codes for CSVLAGDGAEAFF.

The V call is TRBV9, the J call TRBJ1-2; 9 bases match TRBD1. CDR1 is SGDLS and CDR2 is YYNGEE in the germline V gene. This CDR3 is 15 amino acids long. V lost 3 bases, J lost 1 base, and 4 bases stayed unmatched. CDR3 sequence: CASSAHRGLNYGYTF. Written as DNA, the CDR3 is TGTGCCAGCAGCGCCCACAGGGGGCTTAACTATGGCTACACCTTC.